This T cell receptor (beta chain) was identified during a study of shared clonotypes between healthy human individuals. Study overall: Donors consisted of two women and a few men between 18 and 49. Whole-study results and caveats: Approximately 5% was the fraction of naive CD4 clonotypes found shared across four donors.

Nashville, Tennessee was home to all donors, each a Caucasian adult. Points on this clone: Its specificity is unknown.

The CDR3 loop spans 16 amino acids. V lost 1 base to trimming and J lost 0 bases, with 10 bases between them. The germline V gene has CDR1 SGHVS and CDR2 FQNEAQ. An assay was performed, and its level was deep. Sequencing was performed with immunoSEQ multiplex PCR; in TCRdb, only in-frame clones are kept and a portion is missing. Of 2 million or so clones listed, 95% are singletons. The sample was naive CD4+ T cells sorted from blood. Subset given: CD45RA+ positively selected. The sequence was obtained from a man aged 18 to 30 in good health. This rearrangement joins TRBV7-8 to TRBJ1-5, with TRBD1 as a possible D gene (5 bases). CDR3 loop: CASSLGTTFSNQPQHF. Here the CDR3 DNA reads TGTGCCAGCAGCTTAGGGACAACTTTTAGCAATCAGCCCCAGCATTTT.